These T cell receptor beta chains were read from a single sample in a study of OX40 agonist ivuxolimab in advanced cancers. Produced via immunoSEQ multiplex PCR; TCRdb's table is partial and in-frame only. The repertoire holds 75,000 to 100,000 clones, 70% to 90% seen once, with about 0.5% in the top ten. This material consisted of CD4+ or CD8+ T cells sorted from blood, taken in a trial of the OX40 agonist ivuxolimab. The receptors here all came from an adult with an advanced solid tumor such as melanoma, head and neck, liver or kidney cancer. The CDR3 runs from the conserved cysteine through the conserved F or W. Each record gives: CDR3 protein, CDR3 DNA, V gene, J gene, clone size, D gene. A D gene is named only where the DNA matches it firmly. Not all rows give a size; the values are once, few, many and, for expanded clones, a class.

CDR3aa: CASSLMVGPGTQYF
CDR3nt: TGTGCCAGCAGCTTAATGGTAGGGCCAGGGACCCAGTACTTC
v_gene: TRBV7-3
j_gene: TRBJ2-5
abundance: NA
d_gene: NA

CDR3aa: CAQGPRQINYGYTF
CDR3nt: TGTGCCCAAGGGCCTCGGCAAATTAACTATGGCTACACCTTC
v_gene: TRBV21-1
j_gene: TRBJ1-2
abundance: NA
d_gene: NA

CDR3aa: CATSRALFRDRDTEAFF
CDR3nt: TGTGCCACCAGCAGAGCCCTGTTCCGGGACAGGGACACTGAAGCTTTCTTT
v_gene: TRBV15
j_gene: TRBJ1-1
abundance: NA
d_gene: TRBD1

CDR3aa: CASSVPGGPHNEQFF
CDR3nt: TGTGCCAGCAGTGTCCCAGGGGGCCCCCACAATGAGCAGTTCTTC
v_gene: TRBV28
j_gene: TRBJ2-1
abundance: NA
d_gene: TRBD1

CDR3aa: CASSPLLALRGGAHNEQFF
CDR3nt: TGTGCCAGCTCACCACTTCTGGCGTTACGGGGGGGCGCCCACAATGAGCAGTTCTTC
v_gene: TRBV18
j_gene: TRBJ2-1
abundance: NA
d_gene: TRBD2

CDR3aa: CASSKGEEVTEAFF
CDR3nt: TGTGCCAGCAGTAAGGGGGAAGAAGTCACTGAAGCTTTCTTT
v_gene: TRBV7-9
j_gene: TRBJ1-1
abundance: NA
d_gene: NA

CDR3aa: CASSGDSREAFF
CDR3nt: TGTGCCAGCAGCGGGGACAGCCGTGAAGCTTTCTTT
v_gene: TRBV5-5
j_gene: TRBJ1-1
abundance: NA
d_gene: TRBD1

CDR3aa: CASSVVGGISYEQFF
CDR3nt: TGTGCCAGCAGCGTAGTGGGGGGAATTTCCTATGAGCAGTTCTTC
v_gene: TRBV28
j_gene: TRBJ2-1
abundance: NA
d_gene: NA

CDR3aa: CASNPRGQEYDEQFF
CDR3nt: TGTGCCAGCAATCCGAGGGGCCAGGAGTATGATGAGCAGTTCTTC
v_gene: TRBV6-5
j_gene: TRBJ2-1
abundance: NA
d_gene: NA

CDR3aa: CATSRDGGQETQYF
CDR3nt: TGTGCCACCAGCAGAGATGGGGGGCAAGAGACCCAGTACTTC
v_gene: TRBV15
j_gene: TRBJ2-5
abundance: NA
d_gene: NA

CDR3aa: CASSQGGDSYNEQFF
CDR3nt: TGCGCCAGCAGCCAGGGCGGCGACTCCTACAATGAGCAGTTCTTC
v_gene: TRBV5-1
j_gene: TRBJ2-1
abundance: NA
d_gene: NA

CDR3aa: CSVHEGGYGYTF
CDR3nt: TGCAGCGTTCACGAAGGGGGTTACGGCTACACCTTC
v_gene: TRBV29-1
j_gene: TRBJ1-2
abundance: few
d_gene: NA

CDR3aa: CASRKESGFGENTIYF
CDR3nt: TGTGCCAGCAGGAAGGAGTCAGGGTTCGGTGAAAACACCATATATTTT
v_gene: TRBV7-2
j_gene: TRBJ1-3
abundance: NA
d_gene: NA

CDR3aa: CASSLTIGTEIMNTEAFF
CDR3nt: TGCGCCAGCAGCTTAACGATAGGGACAGAAATAATGAACACTGAAGCTTTCTTT
v_gene: TRBV5-1
j_gene: TRBJ1-1
abundance: once
d_gene: TRBD1

CDR3aa: CASSPGTGVWTEAFF
CDR3nt: TGCGCCAGCAGCCCAGGGACAGGGGTATGGACTGAAGCTTTCTTT
v_gene: TRBV5-1
j_gene: TRBJ1-1
abundance: NA
d_gene: TRBD1

CDR3aa: CASSLDANRGYNSEQFF
CDR3nt: TGTGCCAGCAGCTTAGATGCGAACAGGGGTTATAATAGTGAGCAGTTCTTC
v_gene: TRBV11-2
j_gene: TRBJ2-1
abundance: NA
d_gene: TRBD1

CDR3aa: CASSPGQPTDTQYF
CDR3nt: TGTGCTAGCAGCCCGGGACAGCCCACAGATACGCAGTATTTT
v_gene: TRBV7-7
j_gene: TRBJ2-3
abundance: NA
d_gene: TRBD1

CDR3aa: CASSEGSYSNQPQHF
CDR3nt: TGTGCCAGCAGTGAGGGAAGTTATAGCAATCAGCCCCAGCATTTT
v_gene: TRBV6-1
j_gene: TRBJ1-5
abundance: few
d_gene: NA